This T cell receptor (beta chain) comes out of a study of cytomegalovirus exposure and HLA in healthy donors. Concerning this clone: Antigen unknown.

PCR involved 60 Vbeta and 13 Jbeta primers. Produced via immunoSEQ multiplex PCR; TCRdb's table is partial and in-frame only. The repertoire holds under 200,000 clones, with roughly 76% as singletons. This CDR3 is 17 amino acids long. Germline lookup yields CDR1 SGHVS and CDR2 FQNEAQ. Whole-study findings and limits: TCR association rates varied by HLA locus in a later analysis, with DRB1 highest and HLA-C lowest.

Donors were nominally healthy when sampled, though unrecorded immune exposures were likely. This chain joins TRBV7-8 and TRBJ1-4; 9 bases fit TRBD1. The receptor was derived from a woman aged 50 to 60 in good health and CMV-seronegative. The sequencing sample was made of PBMCs. The CDR3 nucleotides are TGTGCAACTCAACAGGGGGCAAGAGAAGGGGGGATGAAAGAACTGTTTTTT. Its translation: CATQQGAREGGMKELFF.